These T cell receptor beta chains were read from a single sample in a study of vaccination and CD4 T cells after COVID-19. No antigens are known for them. MiXCR, run by TCRdb on the PCR reads, gives a single entry per CDR3 protein. The sample shows 10,000 to 15,000 distinct CDR3 sequences, about 50% of them seen only once. Specimen: CD4+ T cells from blood, cultured in vitro. The receptors were sampled from a human donor who had recovered from COVID-19. The CDR3 runs from the conserved cysteine through the conserved F or W. The D gene is left open where the match is weak. Clone size appears in some rows only: once, few, many, or a class for an expanded clone.

V gene	D gene	clone size	J gene	CDR3 DNA	CDR3 protein
TRBV12-3/TRBV12-4	NA	NA	TRBJ1-5	TGTGCCAGCGGGGAGGGGGTTGAGCAGCCCCAGCATTTT	CASGEGVEQPQHF
TRBV11-3	NA	medium-sized	TRBJ2-1	TGTGCCAGCAGCTTCGTGATGGGGGACAATGAGCAGTTCTTC	CASSFVMGDNEQFF
TRBV12-3/TRBV12-4	TRBD2	NA	TRBJ2-3	TGTGCCAGCAGTTTCCCGACTAGCGGTACAGATACGCAGTATTTT	CASSFPTSGTDTQYF
TRBV7-9	NA	few	TRBJ2-5	TGTGCCAGCAGCTTACCCCTCGACGCGGGGCCCCAAGAGACCCAGTACTTC	CASSLPLDAGPQETQYF
TRBV19	NA	few	TRBJ1-5	TGTGCCAGTAGTATAGCCCGGACAGCCTGGGGGCAATATAGCAATCAGCCCCAGCATTTT	CASSIARTAWGQYSNQPQHF
TRBV11-3	NA	NA	TRBJ1-2	TGTGCCAGCAGCTTAGCACCCAGGGGTTCAGAGTGCGGCTACACCTTC	CASSLAPRGSECGYTF
TRBV20-1	TRBD2	NA	TRBJ2-3	TGCAGTACGGGACTAGCGTACACAGATACGCAGTATTTT	CSTGLAYTDTQYF
TRBV20-1	NA	few	TRBJ1-1	TGCAGTGCTAGCAAGCCGGGACGACGCACTGAAGCTTTCTTT	CSASKPGRRTEAFF
TRBV24-1	TRBD2	NA	TRBJ2-1	TGTGCCACCGGCGGGGGCTCCTACAATGAGCAGTTCTTC	CATGGGSYNEQFF
TRBV28	TRBD2	few	TRBJ2-2	TGTGCCAGCACGACGGGGGGGACAGGGGAGCTGTTTTTT	CASTTGGTGELFF
TRBV2	NA	NA	TRBJ2-7	TGTGCCAGCAGTGGTAAGGGGAGCTCCTACGAGCAGTACTTC	CASSGKGSSYEQYF
TRBV10-1	TRBD2	NA	TRBJ2-5	TGCGCGATAGCGGGAGAGGAGACCCAGTACTTC	CAIAGEETQYF
TRBV6-1	NA	few	TRBJ2-4	TGTGCCAGCACGTCCAGGGTGGGGTCGGGCGGCATTCAGTACTTC	CASTSRVGSGGIQYF
TRBV21-1	NA	few	TRBJ2-7	TGTGCCAGCAGCAAAGGGGAACTATCCTACGAGCAGTACTTC	CASSKGELSYEQYF
TRBV27	TRBD1	NA	TRBJ2-1	TGTGCCAGCAGTGCACAGGGGGGACTCTCCTACAATGAGCAGTTCTTC	CASSAQGGLSYNEQFF
TRBV7-9	NA	few	TRBJ2-5	TGTGCCAGCAGCTTATCTTTGGAGACCCAGTACTTC	CASSLSLETQYF
TRBV19	NA	few	TRBJ1-6	TGTGCCAGTAGTATTAATATCGTATCCAGTCCTTCACCCCTCCACTTT	CASSINIVSSPSPLHF
TRBV6-4	NA	NA	TRBJ1-6	TGTGCCAGCAGTGAGGTGGCAGGAGATTCACCCCTCCACTTT	CASSEVAGDSPLHF
TRBV30	NA	few	TRBJ1-1	TGTGCCTGGAGTGTAAAGACTGAAGCTTTCTTT	CAWSVKTEAFF
TRBV20-1	NA	NA	TRBJ1-6	TGCAGTGCTAGCTCACCAGGTCTACTGATAAGCTCCTATAATTCACCCCTCCACTTT	CSASSPGLLISSYNSPLHF
TRBV10-3	NA	few	TRBJ1-1	TGTGCCATCAGGGGACGGGGGAGAGCTGAAGCTTTCTTT	CAIRGRGRAEAFF
TRBV7-8	TRBD1	few	TRBJ1-5	TGTGCCAGCAGCACCAAAAGGACAGGCGTTAGCAATCAGCCCCAGCATTTT	CASSTKRTGVSNQPQHF
TRBV20-1	NA	NA	TRBJ1-2	TGCAGTGCCGGGGCAGGTGCCTTAAACTATGGCTACACCTTC	CSAGAGALNYGYTF
TRBV14	NA	NA	TRBJ2-7	TGTGCCAGCAGCCAAGACTGGCGGAGGAGTTCCTACGAGCAGTACTTC	CASSQDWRRSSYEQYF
TRBV19	TRBD2	once	TRBJ2-7	TGTGCCAGTAGTATCGGCGGGAGCTCCTACGAGCAGTACTTC	CASSIGGSSYEQYF
TRBV27	TRBD1	NA	TRBJ1-5	TGTGCCAGCAGTTTATTCACCCCCTCCGACAGGGGTAGTCAGCCCCAGCATTTT	CASSLFTPSDRGSQPQHF
TRBV6-1	NA	few	TRBJ2-1	TGTGCCAGCAGTGGGGTTTACAATGAGCAGTTCTTC	CASSGVYNEQFF
TRBV12-3/TRBV12-4	TRBD1	NA	TRBJ1-1	TGTGCCAGCCGTTTGACAGGGTGGGACACTGAAGCTTTCTTT	CASRLTGWDTEAFF
TRBV2	NA	NA	TRBJ2-7	TGTGCCAGCTCTTCTTCAATTTACGAGCAGTACTTC	CASSSSIYEQYF
TRBV30	NA	NA	TRBJ1-1	TGTGCCTGGAGTGTAGGGCAGGGAACTGAAGCTTTCTTT	CAWSVGQGTEAFF
TRBV6-1	NA	few	TRBJ1-2	TGTGCCAGCAGTGAACGGCCAGTGGATGGCTACACCTTC	CASSERPVDGYTF
TRBV6-2/TRBV6-3	TRBD2	NA	TRBJ2-7	TGTGCCAGCGGGCGGGCGGGAGGATTCCCCTACGAGCAGTACTTC	CASGRAGGFPYEQYF
TRBV10-3	TRBD2	NA	TRBJ2-2	TGTGCCATCAGCGATGGACCTAGCGGGAGGATCACCGGGGAGCTGTTTTTT	CAISDGPSGRITGELFF
TRBV7-9	NA	few	TRBJ1-6	TGTGCCAGCAGCCGGACAGATGTCCGTGAGCCCCTCCACTTT	CASSRTDVREPLHF
TRBV28	NA	NA	TRBJ2-2	TGTGCCAGCAGGAGATCAACGAACACCGGGGAGCTGTTTTTT	CASRRSTNTGELFF
TRBV7-6	NA	few	TRBJ2-5	TGTGCCAGCAGCTCACAAGAGACCCAGTACTTC	CASSSQETQYF
TRBV20-1	TRBD2	NA	TRBJ2-1	TGCAGTGCTAGAGATTCGGGGGGGTCAGACAATGAGCAGTTCTTC	CSARDSGGSDNEQFF
TRBV7-9	TRBD1	NA	TRBJ1-2	TGTGCCAGCAGCTCTCCGGGACAGGGGATTGGCTACACCTTC	CASSSPGQGIGYTF
TRBV6-1	NA	NA	TRBJ2-7	TGTGCCAGCAAAGGGTTTGGCCCTACCTACGAGCAGTACTTC	CASKGFGPTYEQYF
TRBV7-8	NA	NA	TRBJ2-3	TGTGCCAGCAGCTCACGACAGGCGACTAGCACAGATACGCAGTATTTT	CASSSRQATSTDTQYF
TRBV20-1	NA	NA	TRBJ1-2	TGCAGTGCCGCGTCCCTCGGGCAGGGAAGTCTGGGGTATGGCTACACCTTC	CSAASLGQGSLGYGYTF
TRBV7-2	TRBD2	once	TRBJ2-3	TGTGCCAGCAGCTCTTGGACTAGCGGCACAGATACGCAGTATTTT	CASSSWTSGTDTQYF
TRBV12-3/TRBV12-4	NA	NA	TRBJ1-1	TGTGCCAGCAGTTTCGGGAGGGGGGGGCTGTACACTGAAGCTTTCTTT	CASSFGRGGLYTEAFF
TRBV12-3/TRBV12-4	NA	NA	TRBJ2-2	TGTGCCAGCAGTTCCGGGTGGGCCGGGGAGCTGTTTTTT	CASSSGWAGELFF
TRBV20-1	TRBD2	medium-sized	TRBJ2-1	TGCAGTGCTAGAGATGGGAGCGGGAGACGGTACAATGAGCAGTTCTTC	CSARDGSGRRYNEQFF
TRBV4-1	TRBD2	NA	TRBJ2-2	TGCGCCAGCAGCCAAGATATTGAGACTAGCGGGTCCACCGGGGAGCTGTTTTTT	CASSQDIETSGSTGELFF
TRBV28	NA	NA	TRBJ2-1	TGTGCCAGCAGTTTATTTCCCTCCTACAATGAGCAGTTCTTC	CASSLFPSYNEQFF
TRBV6-1	TRBD1	NA	TRBJ1-2	TGTGCCAGCAGAAAGGGACAGGGAGTTAGCGGCTACACCTTC	CASRKGQGVSGYTF
TRBV7-9	TRBD1	few	TRBJ2-2	TGTGCCAGCAGCTTAGTAGGACAGGGTAGGAACACCGGGGAGCTGTTTTTT	CASSLVGQGRNTGELFF
TRBV19	TRBD1	NA	TRBJ2-7	TGTGCCAGTAGTAGAGCCGGGACAGGGATGGCCTACGAGCAGTACTTC	CASSRAGTGMAYEQYF
TRBV5-4	TRBD1	large	TRBJ1-5	TGTGCCAGCAGCCGACAGGGGGCCAATCAGCCCCAGCATTTT	CASSRQGANQPQHF
TRBV6-1	TRBD1	once	TRBJ2-7	TGTGCCAGCAGTGAAGCCGGGACAGCCTACGAGCAGTACTTC	CASSEAGTAYEQYF
TRBV20-1	TRBD1	NA	TRBJ1-6	TGCAGTGCTAGCGGACAGGGTTGGTCACCCCTCCACTTT	CSASGQGWSPLHF
TRBV7-2	NA	once	TRBJ2-3	TGTGCCAGCAGCTTTAGCCCTGCCACAGATACGCAGTATTTT	CASSFSPATDTQYF